This T cell receptor (beta chain) is drawn from a study of blood T cell repertoires in COVID-19. Libraries were prepared by immunoSEQ multiplex PCR; TCRdb keeps only in-frame clonotypes and omits some of them. The sample lists about 98,000 clones, roughly 80% occurring once. The CDR3 consists of 13 residues. The germline V and J ends were trimmed by 4 bases and 10 bases, with 15 bases remaining between them. CDR1 is SGHRS, CDR2 YFSETQ, per germline. The chain combines TRBV5-1 with TRBJ2-1, with a tentative D call TRBD1 (5 bases). The origin of this receptor is an elderly woman with acute or convalescent COVID-19. Material for sequencing was peripheral blood. The CDR3 region is CASSPGPSGEQFF. DNA for the CDR3: TGCGCCAGCAGCCCAGGACCCTCAGGGGAGCAGTTCTTC.